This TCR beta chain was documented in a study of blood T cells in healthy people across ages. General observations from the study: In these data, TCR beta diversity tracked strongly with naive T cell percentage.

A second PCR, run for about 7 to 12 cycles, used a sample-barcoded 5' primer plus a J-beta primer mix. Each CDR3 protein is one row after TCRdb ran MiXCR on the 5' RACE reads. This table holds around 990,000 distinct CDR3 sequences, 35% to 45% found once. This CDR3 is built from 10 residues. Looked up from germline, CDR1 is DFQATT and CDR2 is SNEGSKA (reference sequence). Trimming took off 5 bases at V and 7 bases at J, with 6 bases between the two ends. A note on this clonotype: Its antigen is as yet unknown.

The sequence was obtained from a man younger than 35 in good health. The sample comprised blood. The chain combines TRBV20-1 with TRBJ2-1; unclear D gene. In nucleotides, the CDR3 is TGCAGTGCTTACCTAAATGAGCAGTTCTTC. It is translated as CSAYLNEQFF.